The 31 T cell receptor beta chains below come from one sample, sequenced in a study of shared clonotypes between healthy human individuals. Libraries were prepared by immunoSEQ multiplex PCR; TCRdb keeps only in-frame clonotypes and omits some of them. The table shows approximately 2,000,000 clones, with under 95% occurring only once. Sequenced input: naive CD4+ T cells from PBMCs. The subset is: CD45RA+ positively selected. The receptors originated from a young man in good health. Some clones in this sample may be carry-over from other donors' samples.

This sequence joins TRBV18 and TRBJ2-1; 9 bases match TRBD2. Germline CDR1 reads KGHSH; CDR2 reads LQKENI. The CDR3 length is 15 residues. V was clipped by 3 bases and J by 9 bases; unmatched bases: 9. The CDR3 reads CASSPPLAGVSEQFF. The CDR3 coding sequence is TGTGCCAGCTCACCCCCATTAGCGGGAGTGAGTGAGCAGTTCTTC.

This clone was recorded only once. This chain uses TRBV2 with TRBJ1-1, with 10 bases fitting TRBD1. Trimming at V came to 6 bases and at J to 5 bases, leaving 6 bases not matched to a gene. The V gene's germline CDR1 is SNHLY and CDR2 FYNNEI. The CDR3 is 14 amino acids. CDR3 residues: CASSRQGALTEAFF. DNA of the CDR3: TGTGCCAGCAGCAGACAGGGGGCTTTAACTGAAGCTTTCTTT.

The rearrangement links TRBV21-1 to TRBJ2-7; the table's D call, TRBD1, has no DNA check behind it. TRBV21-1 constitutes a pseudogene. The CDR3 is made up of 16 amino acids. The CDR3 sequence: CASSNPDRAPLGEQYF. The DNA for the CDR3 is TGTGCCAGCAGCAACCCGGACAGGGCACCCCTTGGCGAGCAGTACTTC.

A remark on this clone: Relative to the germline gene, one junction end is altered; a read error may explain this. Other nucleotide sequences in the sample specify the same CDR3. The rearrangement joins TRBV18 to TRBJ2-7, with 8 bases identical to TRBD1. Germline CDR1 reads KGHSH; CDR2 reads LQKENI. The CDR3 sequence is 14 residues long. The CDR3 spells CASSPQGGSYEQYF. The CDR3 DNA reads as TGTGCCAGCTCTCCACAGGGGGGATCCTACGAGCAGTACTTC.

The genes are TRBV9 and TRBJ2-1; weak D call: TRBD2 (5 bases). This CDR3 comprises 20 residues. Germline V gives CDR1 SGDLS, CDR2 YYNGEE. Trimming left V 0 bases short and J 0 bases short, with 22 bases between. CDR3 in DNA: TGTGCCAGCAGCGTAGTTCTTCCATCTACCGAAACTAGCTCCTACAATGAGCAGTTCTTC. This translates into CASSVVLPSTETSSYNEQFF.

The J gene is TRBJ2-5, the V gene TRBV7-2; D gene ambiguous. Germline-derived CDR1 and CDR2 are SGHTA and FQGNSA. The CDR3 covers 13 residues. V lost 10 bases and J lost 1, with 13 bases in between. CDR3 in DNA: TGTGCCACGGGTCGAGACCCCCAAGAGACCCAGTACTTC. This sequence encodes CATGRDPQETQYF.

CDR3 bases: TGTGCCAGCAGCCGCACGCGGTGGCAGGGCTACAATGAGCAGTTCTTC. The encoded protein is CASSRTRWQGYNEQFF. The genes are TRBV11-2 and TRBJ2-1, with D maybe TRBD1 (5 bases). Germline V gene data show CDR1 as SGHAT and CDR2 as FQNNGV. V was clipped by 5 bases and J by 3 bases, with 17 bases between them. The CDR3 is made up of 16 amino acids.

The genes are TRBV6-1 and TRBJ2-5; perhaps TRBD2 as D (5 bases). Germline lookup yields CDR1 MNHNS and CDR2 SASEGT. CDR3 length equals 13 residues. The CDR3 region has the DNA TGTGCTAACAGCGTCGGGATTTGGGAGACCCAGTACTTC. Its protein product is CANSVGIWETQYF.

The chain links TRBV7-8 to TRBJ1-2; 8 bases match TRBD1. Germline CDR1 SGHVS, CDR2 FQNEAQ. Trimming at V came to 6 bases and at J to 4 bases, leaving 7 bases not matched to a gene. This CDR3 is 14 amino acids long. The CDR3 DNA sequence: TGTGCCAGCAGTTCTGGACAGGGCATCTATGGCTACACCTTC. Translation: CASSSGQGIYGYTF.

V usage is TRBV19 and J usage is TRBJ1-2; D may be TRBD1 (6 bases). This CDR3 is 15 amino acids long. The V gene's germline CDR1 is LNHDA and CDR2 SQIVND (reference sequence). V lost 4 bases, J lost 3 bases, and 15 bases lay in between. The CDR3, as DNA: TGTGCCAGTAGTACCCAAACAGGGACCCACTATGGCTACACCTTC. Amino acid sequence: CASSTQTGTHYGYTF. Full variable domain (remainder filled in from reference TRBV19 and TRBJ1-2): DGGITQSPKYLFRKEGQNVTLSCEQNLNHDAMYWYRQDPGQGLRLIYYSQIVNDFQKGDIAEGYSVSREKKESFPLTVTSAQKNPTAFYLCASSTQTGTHYGYTFGSGTRLTVV.

The V call is TRBV29-1, the J call TRBJ2-1; D gene uncertain. The length of the CDR3 is 11 residues. V lost 2 bases to trimming and J lost 5 bases, with 4 bases between them. Germline CDR1 and CDR2: SQVTM and ANQGSEA. In nucleotides, the CDR3 is TGCAGCGTTGAACCGAACAATGAGCAGTTCTTC. This gives the protein CSVEPNNEQFF.

This chain uses TRBV7-6 with TRBJ2-7, with D maybe TRBD1 (6 bases). CDR1 and CDR2 from the germline V gene are SGHVS and FNYEAQ. The V end was cut by 1 base, the J end by 3 bases, with 10 bases between. This CDR3 is 14 amino acids long. CDR3 in DNA: TGTGCCAGCAGCTTAGGGATACAGGGCTACGAGCAGTACTTC. Translation gives CASSLGIQGYEQYF.

The J gene is TRBJ1-5, the V gene TRBV5-6; D uncertain. V lost 0 bases, J lost 7 bases, and 8 bases lay in between. This CDR3 has 13 amino acids. In germline, CDR1 is SGHDT, CDR2 YYEEEE. The CDR3 is CASSLGREQPQHF. In nucleotides, the CDR3 is TGTGCCAGCAGCTTGGGGAGAGAACAGCCCCAGCATTTT.

This rearrangement joins TRBV7-6 to TRBJ2-7; D tentatively reads TRBD1 or TRBD2 (5 bases each). The germline gives CDR1 SGHVS, CDR2 FNYEAQ. The CDR3 is 15 amino acids. V lost 0 bases to trimming and J lost 4 bases, with 13 bases between them. The CDR3, as DNA: TGTGCCAGCAGCTTAGCGGGGGTAGGTCGGTACGAGCAGTACTTC. Its translation: CASSLAGVGRYEQYF. Looking up the rest from reference TRBV7-6 and TRBJ2-7 gives the full variable domain: GAGVSQSPRYKVTKRGQDVALRCDPISGHVSLYWYRQALGQGPEFLTYFNYEAQQDKSGLPNDRFSAERPEGSISTLTIQRTEQRDSAMYRCASSLAGVGRYEQYFGPGTRLTVT.

The chain is built from TRBV7-6 and TRBJ2-7; no firm D call. Trimming took off 2 bases at V and 4 bases at J, with 9 bases between the two ends. The CDR3 is 13 amino acids. Germline V lookup: CDR1 SGHVS, CDR2 FNYEAQ. The CDR3 region is CASSLLGSYEQYF. The CDR3 DNA is TGTGCCAGCAGCTTACTAGGTTCATACGAGCAGTACTTC.

V is TRBV7-3 and J is TRBJ2-2, with TRBD2 matching 7 bases. Per germline, CDR1 SGHTA and CDR2 FQGTGA. The ends lost 2 bases at V and 2 bases at J; junction bases unmatched: 2. The CDR3 totals 15 residues. CDR3 DNA sequence: TGTGCCAGCAGCTTAGCGGGAGTTAACACCGGGGAGCTGTTTTTT. Translating it yields CASSLAGVNTGELFF.

The rearrangement uses TRBV6-5 and TRBJ2-1; unclear D gene. Deletions cut 0 bases from V and 4 bases from J, with 10 bases between. This CDR3 has 15 amino acids. Germline values: CDR1 MNHEY, CDR2 SVGAGI. The CDR3: CASSYSRDLYNEQFF. The CDR3, as DNA: TGTGCCAGCAGTTACTCCAGAGACCTTTACAATGAGCAGTTCTTC.

V usage is TRBV10-1 and J usage is TRBJ2-7; D gene ambiguous. Between the trimmed V and J ends, which lost 3 bases and 6 bases, there was a span of 18 bases. The CDR3 runs 15 residues. Per the germline V gene, CDR1 is WNHNN and CDR2 is SYGVQD (reference sequence). CDR3 protein: CASSDAAPQKGEQYF. The CDR3 coding sequence is TGCGCCAGCAGTGATGCAGCCCCCCAAAAGGGCGAGCAGTACTTC.

The CDR3 DNA reads as TGTGCCAGCAGTCCAGGCCCAGATACGCAGTATTTT. Translating it yields CASSPGPDTQYF. The genes are TRBV7-3 and TRBJ2-3; no clear D gene. Trimming pared 6 bases from V and 4 bases from J, leaving 8 bases between. The CDR3 length is 12 residues. Germline V gene sequence: CDR1 SGHTA, CDR2 FQGTGA. Variable domain in full (rest from reference TRBV7-3 and TRBJ2-3): GAGVSQTPSNKVTEKGKYVELRCDPISGHTALYWYRQSLGQGPEFLIYFQGTGAADDSGLPNDRFFAVRPEGSVSTLKIQRTERGDSAVYLCASSPGPDTQYFGPGTRLTVL.

This chain connects TRBV19 to TRBJ1-4; D remains unclear. V was clipped by 5 bases and J by 6 bases, with 28 bases between them. Germline V lookup: CDR1 LNHDA, CDR2 SQIVND (reference sequence). This CDR3 contains 19 residues. The CDR3: CASSYGLGRVYSGDEKLFF. CDR3 DNA sequence: TGTGCCAGTAGTTACGGGCTCGGACGGGTATACTCTGGGGATGAAAAACTGTTTTTT.

Of note for this clone: The same CDR3 arises from other DNA sequences in this sample as well. The chain recombines TRBV18 with TRBJ1-1; D is ambiguous. Deletions cut 6 bases from V and 3 bases from J, with 11 bases between. CDR3 length: 13 amino acids. The germline gives CDR1 KGHSH, CDR2 LQKENI. The CDR3 bases are TGTGCCAGCTCCCCGACGGCGGACACTGAAGCTTTCTTT. Its protein is CASSPTADTEAFF.

This clone was recorded a few times. The same CDR3 also results from other DNA sequences found in this sample. This rearrangement joins TRBV9 to TRBJ1-1, with D possibly being TRBD1 (6 bases). Trimming stripped 2 bases from V and 0 bases from J, with 8 bases between. Germline V CDR1 and CDR2: SGDLS, YYNGEE. The CDR3 covers 14 residues. The CDR3 DNA reads as TGTGCCAGCAGCGTTGGGACAATGAACACTGAAGCTTTCTTT. Protein product: CASSVGTMNTEAFF. The whole variable domain, remainder taken from reference TRBV9 and TRBJ1-1, is DSGVTQTPKHLITATGQRVTLRCSPRSGDLSVYWYQQSLDQGLQFLIQYYNGEERAKGNILERFSAQQFPDLHSELNLSSLELGDSALYFCASSVGTMNTEAFFGQGTRLTVV.

V gene TRBV5-1 combines with J gene TRBJ2-5; 7 bases align to TRBD2. The CDR3 has 14 residues. The germline V gene has CDR1 SGHRS and CDR2 YFSETQ. V gave up 0 bases and J gave up 5 bases; unmatched junction bases: 4. The DNA of the CDR3 is TGCGCCAGCAGCTTGGAGCGGGAAGTGGAGACCCAGTACTTC. The encoded protein is CASSLEREVETQYF.

This chain connects TRBV5-1 to TRBJ1-1; TRBD1 is a possible D gene (5 bases). This CDR3 region has 14 residues. The V gene lost 0 bases and the J gene lost 3 bases, with 9 bases spanning the gap. Germline CDR1 reads SGHRS; CDR2 reads YFSETQ. The CDR3 sequence is CASSLAEGHTEAFF. DNA of the CDR3: TGCGCCAGCAGCTTGGCCGAGGGACACACTGAAGCTTTCTTT.

This chain uses TRBV27 with TRBJ1-5; possible D gene TRBD1, 6 bases. Germline V gene sequence: CDR1 MNHEY, CDR2 SMNVEV (reference sequence). V was shortened by 5 bases and J by 3 bases, with 14 bases between the two germline ends. The CDR3 runs to 15 residues. The CDR3, as DNA: TGTGCCAGCAGTCTGAAACAGGGATTCAATCAGCCCCAGCATTTT. Protein sequence: CASSLKQGFNQPQHF.

The V and J genes are TRBV18 and TRBJ2-7, with D possibly TRBD2 on 7 matching bases. CDR3 length: 18 residues. The ends were cut back, 3 bases at V and 5 bases at J, with 26 bases in the middle. Germline CDR1 reads KGHSH; CDR2 reads LQKENI. CDR3: CASSPRASSGGAVNEQYF. CDR3 DNA: TGTGCCAGCTCACCTAGGGCGAGTTCGGGGGGCGCAGTCAACGAGCAGTACTTC.

The CDR3 sequence: CASSLGQGYGAWQFF. DNA of the CDR3: TGCGCCAGCAGCTTGGGGCAGGGGTATGGGGCTTGGCAGTTCTTC. The V call is TRBV5-1, the J call TRBJ2-1; D is possibly TRBD1 (6 bases). This CDR3 has 15 residues. CDR1 and CDR2 from the germline V gene are SGHRS and YFSETQ. The V and J ends lost 0 bases and 12 bases respectively, with 19 bases between them.

The chain employs TRBV12-1 and TRBJ2-1. TRBV12-1 is assigned pseudogene status. The CDR3 spans 16 residues. The CDR3 DNA reads TGTGCCAGCAGCGGACGCCGAAGAGGTCTGTTCAATGAGCAGTTCTTC. Protein: CASSGRRRGLFNEQFF.

The rearrangement joins TRBV28 to TRBJ1-2; the match to TRBD1 covers 9 bases. The CDR3 contains 13 residues. CDR1 MDHEN and CDR2 SYDVKM come from the germline V gene. Losses at the gene ends were 6 bases for V and 5 bases for J; bases not matched to a gene: 4. The CDR3 spells CASRGQGLYGYTF. The CDR3 DNA reads TGTGCCAGCAGAGGACAGGGGTTATATGGCTACACCTTC.

This chain connects TRBV12-2 to TRBJ2-1; the table's D call TRBD2 went unverified against the DNA. TRBV12-2 is tagged as a pseudogene. This CDR3 spans 17 amino acids. CDR3 coding DNA: TGTGCAAGTCGCTTAGTACCAGCGGGAGACCCTCGGCATGAGCAGTTCTTC. Residues: CASRLVPAGDPRHEQFF.

This chain connects TRBV25-1 to TRBJ2-5; no clear D gene. The CDR3 is 16 residues long. V lost 3 bases and J lost 0, with 14 bases in between. Germline CDR1 is MGHDK and CDR2 is SYGVNS. This CDR3 reads CASSDRRWTDQETQYF. CDR3 DNA: TGTGCCAGCAGTGATCGTCGCTGGACGGACCAAGAGACCCAGTACTTC.